The sequence of this T cell receptor (beta chain) was determined in a study of blood T cell repertoires in COVID-19. In the study overall: The cDNA or gDNA used as material had been derived from T cells, B-cell-depleted T cells, or PBMCs.

Followed over time, Seattle patients had been enrolled while infection was active. This clone was seen once. The CDR3 spans 17 residues. Germline CDR1 is GTSNPN and CDR2 is SVGIG (reference sequence). The trim removed 3 bases at V and 3 bases at J, leaving 13 bases unmatched. Authors' methods: Estimates of nucleated cell counts were drawn from the amplification of reference gene primers. Measured with immunoSEQ multiplex PCR; TCRdb has only the in-frame clones, and not every one. The V and J calls and clone size come from that table; D and trimming were worked out from the DNA. Among 110,000 or so clones, about 85% were seen once, and the ten largest hold 5.5%.

The material sequenced was peripheral blood. This sequence joins TRBV30 and TRBJ1-1; TRBD1 matches 10 bases. The clonotype comes from an older woman with COVID-19, enrolled during active disease. DNA of the CDR3: TGTGCCTGGAGGGGAACCGGGACAGGGGCTGTCTACACTGAAGCTTTCTTT. Protein sequence: CAWRGTGTGAVYTEAFF.